The T cell receptor (beta chain) described here comes from a study of T cell responses to AZD1222 COVID-19 vaccine. Note on this clone: The antigen remains unidentified.

Clones were read by immunoSEQ multiplex PCR, and TCRdb kept only the in-frame ones, dropping some. The repertoire consists of 100,000 or so clones, with 80% to 90% occurring once and the leading ten covering 5.5% to 7%. The CDR3 is 14 amino acids. The germline gives CDR1 SGHRS, CDR2 YFSETQ. Trimming pared 5 bases from V and 3 bases from J, leaving 11 bases between. General study results and limits: Samples come after the peak T cell response, not at day 14. The study found Spike-specific TCR breadth and depth rose after two AZD1222 doses. Across spike, vaccine-associated CD4 TCRs were found, dominant at 160-218 and 743-854.

The chain couples TRBV5-1 to TRBJ1-4; possibly TRBD1 for D (5 bases). This receptor was taken from an adult in good health. The sample was peripheral blood, taken on day 0 of AZD1222 vaccination. CDR3 residues: CASRSGGANEKLFF. Written as DNA, the CDR3 is TGCGCCAGCAGATCCGGGGGAGCTAATGAAAAACTGTTTTTT.